This TCR beta chain was sequenced for a study of OX40 agonist ivuxolimab in advanced cancers. Points from the study as a whole: On average, a greater number of expanded clones characterised CD8+ T cells relative to CD4+.

This table comes from immunoSEQ multiplex PCR, and its TCRdb copy is limited to in-frame clones, with some not included. Of 35,000 to 45,000 clones listed, 76% are singletons. On this clone: The antigen remains unidentified.

Any history of autoimmune disease or systemic immunosuppression disqualified patients. The germline gives CDR1 KGHSH, CDR2 LQKENI. This CDR3 has 15 residues. V was trimmed by 8 bases and J by 10 bases, leaving 26 bases between them. The sample consisted of CD4+ or CD8+ T cells sorted from blood, taken in a trial of the OX40 agonist ivuxolimab. The TCR originated in an adult with an advanced solid tumor such as melanoma, head and neck, liver or kidney cancer. V usage is TRBV18 and J usage is TRBJ1-1; the D gene is possibly TRBD1 (5 bases). CDR3 in DNA: TGTGCCAGCGGGGCGGGGGGAAGTGGCCCGCTTGGAGCTTTCTTT. Residues: CASGAGGSGPLGAFF.